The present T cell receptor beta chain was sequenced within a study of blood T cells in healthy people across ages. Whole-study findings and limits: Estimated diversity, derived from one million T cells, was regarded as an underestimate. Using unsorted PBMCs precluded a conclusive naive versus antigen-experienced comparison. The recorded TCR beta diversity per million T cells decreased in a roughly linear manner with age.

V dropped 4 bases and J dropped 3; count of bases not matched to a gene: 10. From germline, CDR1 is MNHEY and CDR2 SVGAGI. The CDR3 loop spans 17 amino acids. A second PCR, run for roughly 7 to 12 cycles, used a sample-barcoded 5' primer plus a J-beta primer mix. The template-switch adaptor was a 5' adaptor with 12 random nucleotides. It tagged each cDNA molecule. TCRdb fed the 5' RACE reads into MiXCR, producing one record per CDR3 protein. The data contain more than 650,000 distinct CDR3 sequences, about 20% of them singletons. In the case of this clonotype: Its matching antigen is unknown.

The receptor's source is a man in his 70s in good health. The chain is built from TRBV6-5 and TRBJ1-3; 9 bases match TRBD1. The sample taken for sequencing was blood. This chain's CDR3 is CASSSPGQGRFGNTIYF. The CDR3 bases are TGTGCCAGCAGTTCACCGGGACAGGGAAGATTTGGAAACACCATATATTTT.